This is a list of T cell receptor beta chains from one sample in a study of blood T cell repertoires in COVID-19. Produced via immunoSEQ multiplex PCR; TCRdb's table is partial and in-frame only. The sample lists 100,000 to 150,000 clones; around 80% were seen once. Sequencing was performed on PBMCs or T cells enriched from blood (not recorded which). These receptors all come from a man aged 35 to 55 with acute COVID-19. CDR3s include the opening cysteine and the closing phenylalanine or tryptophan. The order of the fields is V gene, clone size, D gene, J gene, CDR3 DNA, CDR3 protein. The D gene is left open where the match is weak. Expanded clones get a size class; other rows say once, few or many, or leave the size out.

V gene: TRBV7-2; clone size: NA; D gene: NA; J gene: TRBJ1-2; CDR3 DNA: TGTGCCAGCAGCTTCCAGGACTATGGCTACACCTTC; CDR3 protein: CASSFQDYGYTF
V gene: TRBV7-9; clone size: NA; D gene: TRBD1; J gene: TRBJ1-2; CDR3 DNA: TGTGCCAGCAGCCGAACGACAGGGGGCTTCTATGGCTACACCTTC; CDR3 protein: CASSRTTGGFYGYTF
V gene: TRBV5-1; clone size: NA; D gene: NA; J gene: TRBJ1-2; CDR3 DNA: TGCGCCAGCAGCTTAAGAGGCCGGGTCCTTTTC; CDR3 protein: CASSLRGRVLF
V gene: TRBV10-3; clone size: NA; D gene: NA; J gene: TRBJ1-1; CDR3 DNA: TGTGCCATCAGTCCCAGGGAGAACACTGAAGCTTTCTTT; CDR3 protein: CAISPRENTEAFF
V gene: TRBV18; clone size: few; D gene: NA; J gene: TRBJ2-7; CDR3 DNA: TGTGCCAGCTCACCGGACAGCAGCTCCTACGAGCAGTACTTC; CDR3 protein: CASSPDSSSYEQYF
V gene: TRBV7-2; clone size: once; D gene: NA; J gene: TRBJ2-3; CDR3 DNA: TGTGCCAGCAGCTCTGGGGCCAGGAGAGATACGCAGTATTTT; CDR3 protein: CASSSGARRDTQYF
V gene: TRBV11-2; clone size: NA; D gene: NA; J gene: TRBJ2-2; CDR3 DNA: TGTGCCAGCAGCCCCCGGACGGACTTTAACACCGGGGAGCTGTTTTTT; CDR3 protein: CASSPRTDFNTGELFF
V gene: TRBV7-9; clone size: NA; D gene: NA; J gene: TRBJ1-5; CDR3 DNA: TGTGCCAGCAGCTTAGTAGCAGGGAGGGTGGGTTTTAGCAATCAGCCCCAGCATTTT; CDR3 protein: CASSLVAGRVGFSNQPQHF
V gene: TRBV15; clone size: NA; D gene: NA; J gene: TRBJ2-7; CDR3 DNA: TGTGCCACCAGCAGAGATTCCAACTCCTACGAGCAGTACTTC; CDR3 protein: CATSRDSNSYEQYF
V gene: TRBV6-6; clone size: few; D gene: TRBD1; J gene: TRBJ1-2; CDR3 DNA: TGTGCCAGCAGTTACGGGACAGGGACAAATGGCTACACCTTC; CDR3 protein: CASSYGTGTNGYTF